This TCR beta chain originates from a study of healthy donors' naive CD4 and CD8 T cells. A linear amplification protocol produced the TCR libraries from 500 ng of total RNA. TCRdb reprocessed the reads with MiXCR, giving one entry per CDR3 protein. The data contain around 180,000 distinct CDR3 sequences, about 74% of them singletons. On this clonotype itself: Antigen: not known.

Per germline, CDR1 MGHRA and CDR2 YSYEKL. V lost 1 base to trimming and J lost 0 bases, with 13 bases between them. CDR3 length: 16 residues. Study-wide results and limits: A reported CD4+/CD8+ bias affected most V and J genes in naive cells. Homeostatic proliferation of naive T cells was not examined as a bias source. Positive CDR3 charge linked to CD4+ cells, negative to CD8+ cells. Roughly 13% of CD4/CD8 propensity variance appeared explained by V, J and CDR3 charge.

V is TRBV4-1 and J is TRBJ2-7, with D possibly matching TRBD1 (6 bases). Sample: naive CD4+ and CD8+ T cells sorted from blood, pooled from several donors. The TCR sequence derives from a pool of human donors in good health; the sample pools cells from several healthy donors. As DNA, the CDR3 is TGCGCCAGCAGCCAAGGTCCGGACAGCGGCTCCTACGAGCAGTACTTC. This codes for CASSQGPDSGSYEQYF.